This TCR beta chain came from a study of T-cell reconstitution after alpha-beta-depleted transplantation in children. Study-wide results and caveats: About two months after transplant, alpha-beta T cells reportedly came from several hundred expanded graft clones. Some patients' high day-60 TCRbeta diversity was traced to surviving recipient T cells and thymic progenitors.

Construction of the TCRbeta library involved unique molecular identifiers. TCRdb re-called the PCR reads with MiXCR, one entry per CDR3 protein. Of some 5,000 distinct CDR3 sequences listed, around 7% are singletons. This clonotype was found many times. The target antigen is unknown. The TCR comes from a boy under three years old who had a stem cell transplant for SCID, so the T cells may come from the graft donor. This material consisted of PBMCs, mostly from graft donor cells, taken 60 days after TCRalphabeta/CD19-depleted stem cell transplant.

In nucleotides, the CDR3 is TGTGCCAGCAGTTACCTTAATCAGCCCCAGCATTTT. Translation gives CASSYLNQPQHF. This rearrangement joins TRBV6-6 to TRBJ1-5; D remains ambiguous. The V gene lost 2 bases and the J gene lost 4 bases, with 3 bases spanning the gap. Per the germline V gene, CDR1 is MNHNY and CDR2 is SVGAGI (reference sequence). This CDR3 region has 12 residues.